What follows are 4 T cell receptor beta chains derived from one specimen sequenced in a study of blood T cell repertoires in COVID-19. Measured with immunoSEQ multiplex PCR; TCRdb has only the in-frame clones, and not every one. The sample records almost 250,000 clones, around 87% being singletons. Sequences were obtained from PBMCs or T cells enriched from blood (not recorded which). These receptors came from a woman aged 50 to 60 who had recovered from COVID-19.

This chain uses TRBV11-2 with TRBJ2-7; 7 bases fit TRBD1. The CDR3 totals 17 residues. After removal of 0 bases from V and 5 bases from J, the junction contained 13 bases not matched to a gene. Germline V gives CDR1 SGHAT, CDR2 FQNNGV. The CDR3 sequence: CASSLDWSPGGQDEQYF. DNA for the CDR3: TGTGCCAGCAGCTTAGATTGGTCGCCAGGGGGTCAGGACGAGCAGTACTTC.

The gene calls are TRBV24-1 and TRBJ2-1, with D tentatively TRBD1 (6 bases). The CDR3 runs to 16 residues. The V end lost 1 base, the J end lost 8 bases, and 17 bases lay between the germline ends. Per the germline V gene, CDR1 is KGHDR and CDR2 is SFDVKD. CDR3 nucleotides: TGTGCCACCAGTGATTTTAGGCAGGGGACCAGTTATGAGCAGTTCTTC. Translation gives CATSDFRQGTSYEQFF.

The chain recombines TRBV29-1 with TRBJ2-5; a weak D match, TRBD1 (6 bases). Germline lookup yields CDR1 SQVTM and CDR2 ANQGSEA. The CDR3 is made up of 14 amino acids. Trimming stripped 3 bases from V and 5 bases from J, with 16 bases between. CDR3 region: CSVEGTPLRETQYF. CDR3 coding DNA: TGCAGCGTTGAGGGGACACCACTTCGGGAGACCCAGTACTTC.

The chain joins TRBV18 to TRBJ2-1, with 8 bases aligning to TRBD1. The V gene's germline CDR1 is KGHSH and CDR2 LQKENI. J was trimmed by 7 bases and V by 2 bases; bases with no gene match: 7. This CDR3 region has 15 residues. CDR3 residues: CASSPVSGGLNEQFF. The CDR3 DNA reads as TGTGCCAGCTCACCAGTTTCAGGGGGCTTGAATGAGCAGTTCTTC.